The table lists the clone carrying this TCR beta chain with a count of one. The CDR3 spans 16 residues. Trimming stripped 0 bases from V and 5 bases from J, with 16 bases between. Germline CDR1 reads LNHNV; CDR2 reads YYDKDF (reference sequence). TCRdb's table, derived via immunoSEQ multiplex PCR, lists solely in-frame clones and lacks some. Of 140,000 or so clones listed, about nine tenths were seen once; the top ten hold about 0.7%. This sample was taken from a study of cytomegalovirus exposure and HLA in healthy donors. The receptor's source is a man younger than 35 in good health and CMV-seronegative. The chain uses TRBV15 and TRBJ2-5, with D unresolved. Sample: PBMCs. CDR3 loop: CATSRDLQASTETQYF. The CDR3 nucleotides are TGTGCCACCAGCAGAGATCTGCAGGCATCGACCGAGACCCAGTACTTC.